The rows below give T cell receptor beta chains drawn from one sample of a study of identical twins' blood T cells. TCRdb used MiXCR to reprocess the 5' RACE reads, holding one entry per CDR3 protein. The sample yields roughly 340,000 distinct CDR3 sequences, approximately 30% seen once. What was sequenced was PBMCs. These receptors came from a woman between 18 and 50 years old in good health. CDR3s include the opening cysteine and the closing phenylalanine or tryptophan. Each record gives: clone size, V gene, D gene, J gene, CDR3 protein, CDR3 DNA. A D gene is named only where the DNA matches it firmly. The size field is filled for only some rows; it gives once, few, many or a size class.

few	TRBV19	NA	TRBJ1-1	CASRFAGMNTEAFF	TGTGCCAGCCGCTTCGCAGGCATGAACACTGAAGCTTTCTTT
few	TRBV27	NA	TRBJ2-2	CASIVQERSTGELFF	TGTGCCAGCATCGTGCAGGAACGTAGCACCGGGGAGCTGTTTTTT
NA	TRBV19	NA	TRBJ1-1	CATRADRRGTEAFF	TGTGCCACGAGAGCGGACCGGAGAGGCACTGAAGCCTTCTTT
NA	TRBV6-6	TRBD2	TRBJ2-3	CASSPPSGRVTDTQYF	TGTGCCAGCAGTCCCCCTAGCGGGAGAGTAACAGATACGCAGTATTTT
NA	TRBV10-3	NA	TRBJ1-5	CAISAEGVGNQPQHF	TGTGCCATCAGTGCGGAGGGAGTGGGCAATCAGCCCCAGCATTTT
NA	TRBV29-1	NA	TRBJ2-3	CSVEFGTSTDTQYF	TGCAGCGTTGAGTTCGGAACCAGCACAGATACGCAGTATTTT
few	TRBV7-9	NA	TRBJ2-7	CASSLQHYEQYF	TGTGCCAGCAGCTTACAGCACTACGAGCAGTACTTC
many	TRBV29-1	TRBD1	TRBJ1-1	CSVETGHTEAFF	TGCAGCGTTGAGACAGGGCACACTGAAGCTTTCTTT
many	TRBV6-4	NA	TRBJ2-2	CASSDRNTGELFF	TGTGCCAGCAGTGACAGGAACACCGGGGAGCTGTTTTTT
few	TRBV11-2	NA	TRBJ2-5	CASSLSGPTQRKTQYF	TGTGCCAGCAGCTTGTCAGGGCCGACCCAGAGGAAGACCCAGTACTTC
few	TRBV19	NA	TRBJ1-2	CASLPADGSIYGYTF	TGTGCCAGTCTCCCCGCTGACGGCAGTATCTATGGCTACACCTTC
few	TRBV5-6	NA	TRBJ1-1	CANSFRTNTEAFF	TGTGCCAACAGCTTCCGGACCAACACTGAAGCTTTCTTT
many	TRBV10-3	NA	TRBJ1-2	CAISRDGDIDYTF	TGTGCCATCAGCCGGGACGGAGATATTGACTACACCTTC
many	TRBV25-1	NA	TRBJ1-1	CASSERGWNTEAFF	TGTGCCAGCAGTGAAAGGGGTTGGAACACTGAAGCTTTCTTT
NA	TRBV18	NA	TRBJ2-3	CASSPGDGTRYF	TGTGCCAGCTCACCGGGCGACGGTACGCGGTATTTT
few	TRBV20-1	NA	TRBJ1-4	CSARRVASEKLFF	TGCAGTGCTAGGCGAGTTGCGAGTGAAAAACTGTTTTTT
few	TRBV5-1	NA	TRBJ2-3	CASSLDRDTQYF	TGCGCCAGCAGCTTGGACAGGGATACGCAGTATTTT
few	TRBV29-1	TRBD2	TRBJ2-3	CSVESGLAGDSGTQYF	TGCAGCGTTGAGTCAGGGCTAGCGGGAGATTCTGGTACGCAGTATTTT
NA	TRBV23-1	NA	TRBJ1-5	CAARGEPQHF	TGCGCCGCTCGGGGGGAGCCCCAGCATTTT
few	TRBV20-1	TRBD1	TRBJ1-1	CSASQGASRTEAFF	TGCAGTGCGTCACAGGGGGCATCGAGAACTGAAGCTTTCTTT
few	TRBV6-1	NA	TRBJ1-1	CASKGSLANTEAFF	TGTGCCAGCAAAGGGAGCCTAGCGAACACTGAAGCTTTCTTT
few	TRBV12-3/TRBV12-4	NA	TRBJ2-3	CASSFELGSGDTQYF	TGTGCCAGCAGTTTCGAACTAGGTTCCGGAGATACGCAGTATTTT
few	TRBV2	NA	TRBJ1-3	CASSEASSGNTIYF	TGTGCCAGCAGCGAGGCAAGCTCTGGAAACACCATATATTTT